This T cell receptor (beta chain) was sequenced for a study of regulatory T cells in long-lasting Graves disease. General study points: A greater number of public clonotypes (2,741) was shared by persistent patients than by new patients (about 990).

Per the germline V gene, CDR1 is MNHEY and CDR2 is SVGAGI. Deletions cut 2 bases from V and 3 bases from J, with 12 bases between. The CDR3 totals 15 residues. According to the study, TCR beta libraries were built with iRepertoire HTBI primers and CDR3-region Arm-PCR. Methods used by the authors: Identification yielded some 65 TRBV and under 15 TRBJ segments across samples. TCRdb independently ran MiXCR on the multiplex PCR reads; one entry per CDR3 protein. TCRdb's processing, not the authors' own work, is the source of the V and J calls. The sample holds about 500,000 distinct CDR3 sequences, around 15% seen once. Specified time point: newly diagnosed GD, antithyroid drugs for less than 3 months. Isolated PBMC RNA provided the starting material for the TCR library. It was American Thyroid Association guidelines that determined Graves' disease diagnosis. The sample holds many counts of this clonotype. The antigen is undetermined.

The same sample was also used in a study of T cells in Graves' hyperthyroidism and ophthalmopathy. That paper adds: Most thyroid clonotypes expanded above 0.001 appeared in blood too.

The chain couples TRBV6-5 to TRBJ2-3; weak D call: TRBD1 (6 bases). The material was peripheral blood mononuclear cells (PBMCs), obtained at new diagnosis, from a patient treated with antithyroid drugs. This receptor was identified in a man in his forties or fifties with Graves disease. The CDR3, as DNA: TGTGCCAGCAGTTACACACAGGGTTTGACAGATACGCAGTATTTT. This codes for CASSYTQGLTDTQYF.